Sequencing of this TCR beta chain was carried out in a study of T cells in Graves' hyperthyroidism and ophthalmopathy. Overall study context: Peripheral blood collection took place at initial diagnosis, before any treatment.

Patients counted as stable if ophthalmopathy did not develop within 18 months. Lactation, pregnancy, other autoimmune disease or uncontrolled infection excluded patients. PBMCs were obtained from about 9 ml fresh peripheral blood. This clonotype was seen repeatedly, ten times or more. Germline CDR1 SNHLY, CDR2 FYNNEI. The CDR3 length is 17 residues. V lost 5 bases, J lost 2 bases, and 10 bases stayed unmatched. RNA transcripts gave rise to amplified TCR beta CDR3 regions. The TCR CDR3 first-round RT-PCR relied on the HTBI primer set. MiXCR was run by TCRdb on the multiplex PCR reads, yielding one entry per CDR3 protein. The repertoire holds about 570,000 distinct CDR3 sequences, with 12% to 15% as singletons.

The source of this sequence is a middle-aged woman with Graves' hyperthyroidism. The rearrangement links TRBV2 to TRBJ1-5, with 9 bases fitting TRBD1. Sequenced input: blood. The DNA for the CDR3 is TGTGCCAGCAGTAGAGGGACAGGGAGGATCGGCAATCAGCCCCAGCATTTT. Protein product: CASSRGTGRIGNQPQHF. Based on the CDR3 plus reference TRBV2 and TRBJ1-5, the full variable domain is EPEVTQTPSHQVTQMGQEVILRCVPISNHLYFYWYRQILGQKVEFLVSFYNNEISEKSEIFDDQFSVERPDGSNFTLKIRSTKLEDSAMYFCASSRGTGRIGNQPQHFGDGTRLSIL.